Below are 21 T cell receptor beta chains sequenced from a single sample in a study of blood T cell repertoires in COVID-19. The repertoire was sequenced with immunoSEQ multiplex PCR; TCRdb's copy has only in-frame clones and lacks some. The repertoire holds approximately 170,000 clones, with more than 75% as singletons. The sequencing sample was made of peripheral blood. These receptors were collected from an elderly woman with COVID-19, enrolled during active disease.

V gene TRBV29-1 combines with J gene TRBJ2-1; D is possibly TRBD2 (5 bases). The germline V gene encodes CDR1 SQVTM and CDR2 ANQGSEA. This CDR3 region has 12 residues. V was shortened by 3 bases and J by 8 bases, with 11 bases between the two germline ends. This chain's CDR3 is CSVDTAAHEQFF. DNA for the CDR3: TGCAGCGTTGATACAGCGGCGCATGAGCAGTTCTTC.

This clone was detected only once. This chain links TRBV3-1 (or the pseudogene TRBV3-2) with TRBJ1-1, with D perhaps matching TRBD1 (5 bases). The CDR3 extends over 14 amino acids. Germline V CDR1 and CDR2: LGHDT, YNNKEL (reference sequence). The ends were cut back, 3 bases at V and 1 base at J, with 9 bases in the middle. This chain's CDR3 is CASSQDQGNTEAFF. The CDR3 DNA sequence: TGTGCCAGCAGCCAGGATCAGGGGAACACTGAAGCTTTCTTT.

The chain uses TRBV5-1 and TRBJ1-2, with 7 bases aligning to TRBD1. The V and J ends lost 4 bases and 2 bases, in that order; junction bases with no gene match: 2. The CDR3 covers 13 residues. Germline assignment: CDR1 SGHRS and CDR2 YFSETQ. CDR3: CASSAGQNYGYTF. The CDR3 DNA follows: TGCGCCAGCAGCGCGGGACAGAACTATGGCTACACCTTC. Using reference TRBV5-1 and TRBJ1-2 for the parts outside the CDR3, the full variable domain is KAGVTQTPRYLIKTRGQQVTLSCSPISGHRSVSWYQQTPGQGLQFLFEYFSETQRNKGNFPGRFSGRQFSNSRSEMNVSTLELGDSALYLCASSAGQNYGYTFGSGTRLTVV.

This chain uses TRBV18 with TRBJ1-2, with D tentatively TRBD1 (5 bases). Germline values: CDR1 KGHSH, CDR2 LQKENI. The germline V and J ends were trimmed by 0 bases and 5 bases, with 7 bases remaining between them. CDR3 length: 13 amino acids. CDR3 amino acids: CASSPPGQYGYTF. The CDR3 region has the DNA TGTGCCAGCTCACCACCGGGGCAGTATGGCTACACCTTC. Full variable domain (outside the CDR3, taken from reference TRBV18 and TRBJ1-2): NAGVMQNPRHLVRRRGQEARLRCSPMKGHSHVYWYRQLPEEGLKFMVYLQKENIIDESGMPKERFSAEFPKEGPSILRIQQVVRGDSAAYFCASSPPGQYGYTFGSGTRLTVV.

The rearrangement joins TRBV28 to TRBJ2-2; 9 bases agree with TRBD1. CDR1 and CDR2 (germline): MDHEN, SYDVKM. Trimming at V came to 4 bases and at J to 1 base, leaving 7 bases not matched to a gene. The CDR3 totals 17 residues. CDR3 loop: CASSYYMGQGNTGELFF. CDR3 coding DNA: TGTGCCAGCAGTTACTATATGGGACAGGGGAACACCGGGGAGCTGTTTTTT.

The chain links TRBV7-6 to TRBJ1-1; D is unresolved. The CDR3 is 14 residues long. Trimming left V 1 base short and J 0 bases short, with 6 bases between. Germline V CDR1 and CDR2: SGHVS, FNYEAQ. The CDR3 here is CASSLGTVNTEAFF. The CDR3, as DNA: TGTGCCAGCAGCTTAGGAACGGTGAACACTGAAGCTTTCTTT.

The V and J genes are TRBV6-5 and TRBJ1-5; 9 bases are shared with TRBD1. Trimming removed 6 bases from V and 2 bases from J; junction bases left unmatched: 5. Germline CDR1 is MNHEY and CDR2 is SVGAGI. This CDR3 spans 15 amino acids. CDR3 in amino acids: CASRPDRGGNQPQHF. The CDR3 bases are TGTGCCAGCAGACCCGACAGGGGGGGCAATCAGCCCCAGCATTTT.

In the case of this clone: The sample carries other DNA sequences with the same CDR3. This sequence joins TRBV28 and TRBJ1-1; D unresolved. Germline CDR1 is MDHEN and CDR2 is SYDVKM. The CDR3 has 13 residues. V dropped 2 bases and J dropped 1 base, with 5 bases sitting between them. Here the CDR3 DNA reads TGTGCCAGCAGTTTACCGGGGAACACTGAAGCTTTCTTT. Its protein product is CASSLPGNTEAFF.

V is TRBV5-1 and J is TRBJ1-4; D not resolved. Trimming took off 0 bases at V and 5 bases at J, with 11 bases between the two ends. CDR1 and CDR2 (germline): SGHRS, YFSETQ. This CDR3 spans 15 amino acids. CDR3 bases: TGCGCCAGCAGCTTGGCCGTGGGCCCGAATGAAAAACTGTTTTTT. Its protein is CASSLAVGPNEKLFF.

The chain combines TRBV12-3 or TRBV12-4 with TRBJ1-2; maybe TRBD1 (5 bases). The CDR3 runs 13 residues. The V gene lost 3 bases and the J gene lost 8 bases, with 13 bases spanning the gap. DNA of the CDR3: TGTGCCAGCAGTTTCGGCGGGGGAGGAGGCTACACCTTC. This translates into CASSFGGGGGYTF.

This CDR3 reads CASSFSGAGNTIYF. DNA of the CDR3: TGTGCCAGCAGTTTTAGCGGGGCTGGAAACACCATATATTTT. The chain is built from TRBV28 and TRBJ1-3; unclear D gene. Trimming removed 3 bases at V and 2 bases at J, with 8 bases between. This CDR3 contains 14 residues. Germline V gene sequence: CDR1 MDHEN, CDR2 SYDVKM.

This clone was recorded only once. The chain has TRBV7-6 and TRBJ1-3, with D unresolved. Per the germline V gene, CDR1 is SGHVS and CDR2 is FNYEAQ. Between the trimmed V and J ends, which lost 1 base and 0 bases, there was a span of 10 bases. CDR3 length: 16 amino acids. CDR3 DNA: TGTGCCAGCAGCTTAGGAAATCCAGGCTCTGGAAACACCATATATTTT. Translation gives CASSLGNPGSGNTIYF.

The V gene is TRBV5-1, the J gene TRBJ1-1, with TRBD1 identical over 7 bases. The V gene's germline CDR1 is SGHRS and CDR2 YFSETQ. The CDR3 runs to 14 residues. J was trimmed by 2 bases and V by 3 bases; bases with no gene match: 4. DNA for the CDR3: TGCGCCAGCAGCTCTCGGACAGGTAACACTGAAGCTTTCTTT. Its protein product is CASSSRTGNTEAFF.

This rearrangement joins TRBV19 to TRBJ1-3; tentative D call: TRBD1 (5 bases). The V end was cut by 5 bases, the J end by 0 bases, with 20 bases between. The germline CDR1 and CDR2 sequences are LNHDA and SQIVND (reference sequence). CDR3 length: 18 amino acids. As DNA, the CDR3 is TGTGCCAGTAGTCCACGGGGGGGAGTAATCGTCTCTGGAAACACCATATATTTT. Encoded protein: CASSPRGGVIVSGNTIYF. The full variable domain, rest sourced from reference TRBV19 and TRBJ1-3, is DGGITQSPKYLFRKEGQNVTLSCEQNLNHDAMYWYRQDPGQGLRLIYYSQIVNDFQKGDIAEGYSVSREKKESFPLTVTSAQKNPTAFYLCASSPRGGVIVSGNTIYFGEGSWLTVV.

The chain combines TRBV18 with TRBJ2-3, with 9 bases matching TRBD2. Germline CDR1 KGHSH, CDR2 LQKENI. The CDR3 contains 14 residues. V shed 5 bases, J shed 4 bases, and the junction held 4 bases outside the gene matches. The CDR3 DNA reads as TGTGCCAGCTCATCTAGCGGGACGTCAGATACGCAGTATTTT. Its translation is CASSSSGTSDTQYF. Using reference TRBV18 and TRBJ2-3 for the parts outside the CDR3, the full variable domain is NAGVMQNPRHLVRRRGQEARLRCSPMKGHSHVYWYRQLPEEGLKFMVYLQKENIIDESGMPKERFSAEFPKEGPSILRIQQVVRGDSAAYFCASSSSGTSDTQYFGPGTRLTVL.

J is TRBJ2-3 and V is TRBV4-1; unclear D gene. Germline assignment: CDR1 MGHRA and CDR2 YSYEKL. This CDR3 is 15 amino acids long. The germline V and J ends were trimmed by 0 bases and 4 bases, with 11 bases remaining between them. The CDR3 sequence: CASSQEGLVADTQYF. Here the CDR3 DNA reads TGCGCCAGCAGCCAAGAGGGCTTGGTAGCAGATACGCAGTATTTT.

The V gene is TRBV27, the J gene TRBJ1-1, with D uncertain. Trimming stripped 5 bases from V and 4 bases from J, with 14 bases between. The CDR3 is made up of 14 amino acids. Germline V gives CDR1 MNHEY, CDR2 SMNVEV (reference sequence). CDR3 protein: CASSLTSGSTEAFF. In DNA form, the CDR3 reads TGTGCCAGCAGTCTAACTTCAGGTAGCACTGAAGCTTTCTTT.

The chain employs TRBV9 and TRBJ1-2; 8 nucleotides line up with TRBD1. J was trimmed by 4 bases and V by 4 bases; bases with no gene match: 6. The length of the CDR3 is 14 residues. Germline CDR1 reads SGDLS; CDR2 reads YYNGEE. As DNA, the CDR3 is TGTGCCAGCAGCACCGGACAGGGCCCCTATGGCTACACCTTC. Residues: CASSTGQGPYGYTF.

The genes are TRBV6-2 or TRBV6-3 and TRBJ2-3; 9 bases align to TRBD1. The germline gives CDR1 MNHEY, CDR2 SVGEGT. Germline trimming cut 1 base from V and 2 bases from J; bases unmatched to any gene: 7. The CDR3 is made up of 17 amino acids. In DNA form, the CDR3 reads TGTGCCAGCAGTTACTTTATCGGGACAGGGAACACAGATACGCAGTATTTT. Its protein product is CASSYFIGTGNTDTQYF.

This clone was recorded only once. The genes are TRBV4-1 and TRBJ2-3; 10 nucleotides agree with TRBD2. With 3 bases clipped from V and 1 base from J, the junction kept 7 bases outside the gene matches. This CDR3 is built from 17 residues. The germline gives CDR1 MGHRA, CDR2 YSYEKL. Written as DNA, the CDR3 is TGCGCCAGCAGCCACCACCTAGCGGGAGTCCGCACAGATACGCAGTATTTT. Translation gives CASSHHLAGVRTDTQYF.

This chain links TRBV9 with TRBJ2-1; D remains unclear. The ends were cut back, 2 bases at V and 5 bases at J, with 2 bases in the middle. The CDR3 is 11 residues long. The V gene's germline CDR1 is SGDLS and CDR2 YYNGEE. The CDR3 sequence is CASSVDNEQFF. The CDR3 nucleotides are TGTGCCAGCAGCGTCGACAATGAGCAGTTCTTC.